The 24 T cell receptor beta chains reported below all come from one sample, sequenced in a study of technical replicates of blood from a few donors. This table comes from immunoSEQ multiplex PCR, and its TCRdb copy is limited to in-frame clones, with some not included. The sample shows more than 65,000 clones, approximately 80% of them seen only once. The sample taken for sequencing was PBMCs. Source of these receptors: a human donor in good health. Some clones in this sample may be carry-over from other donors' samples.

J is TRBJ1-1 and V is TRBV18; the D gene is possibly TRBD1 (6 bases). Germline CDR1 KGHSH, CDR2 LQKENI. The CDR3 is 13 amino acids. V shed 6 bases and J shed 3 bases, with 11 bases lying between them. The CDR3 region has the DNA TGTGCCAGCTCCGGGGGGCGGGACACTGAAGCTTTCTTT. This sequence encodes CASSGGRDTEAFF.

The V call is TRBV27, the J call TRBJ2-1, with 7 bases identical to TRBD2. Germline V gene data show CDR1 as MNHEY and CDR2 as SMNVEV (reference sequence). V shed 3 bases and J 7 bases; nucleotides not matched to a gene: 6. The CDR3 is made up of 14 amino acids. CDR3 in DNA: TGTGCCAGCAGTTTGGGAGGGATGGTAAATGAGCAGTTCTTC. It yields the protein CASSLGGMVNEQFF.

The rearrangement joins TRBV5-1 to TRBJ2-7, with D perhaps TRBD1 (5 bases). The CDR3 is 15 residues long. The germline V gene has CDR1 SGHRS and CDR2 YFSETQ. Trimming removed 2 bases at V and 3 bases at J, with 15 bases between. The CDR3 coding sequence is TGCGCCAGCAGCTTTGTCGTGCAGGGCAACTACGAGCAGTACTTC. As protein: CASSFVVQGNYEQYF.

The chain has TRBV7-3 and TRBJ2-3, with 8 bases that match TRBD2. This CDR3 region has 17 residues. Germline CDR1 and CDR2: SGHTA and FQGTGA. Trimming took 4 bases from V and 3 from J; bases not matched to a gene: 12. The CDR3 reads CASSSTGGGGTTDTQYF. In nucleotides, the CDR3 is TGTGCCAGCAGCTCTACGGGCGGCGGGGGGACAACAGATACGCAGTATTTT.

The chain uses TRBV21-1 and TRBJ2-7; TRBD1, the table's D call, was not compared with the DNA. TRBV21-1 is annotated as a pseudogene. The CDR3 is 18 residues long. The CDR3 nucleotides are TGTGCCAGCAGCCTACAAAGCCTCAGACAGGGGGGAGCCTACGAGCAGTACTTC. This gives the protein CASSLQSLRQGGAYEQYF.

The V call is TRBV10-2, the J call TRBJ1-1; D uncertain. From germline, CDR1 is WSHSY and CDR2 SAAADI. This CDR3 is 14 amino acids long. V dropped 7 bases and J dropped 2 bases, with 14 bases sitting between them. The CDR3 DNA reads TGCGCCAGCAAAGATGGACTGGTAAACACTGAAGCTTTCTTT. Its translation is CASKDGLVNTEAFF.

The CDR3 region has the DNA TGCACCAGCAGCCAAGAGATCGGACTAGCGGGGTCGTACGAGCAGTACTTC. Translating gives CTSSQEIGLAGSYEQYF. The V and J genes are TRBV1 and TRBJ2-7; the DNA was not compared with TRBD2, the D call given in the table. TRBV1 is flagged as a pseudogene. The CDR3 extends over 17 amino acids.

This clone has more than one count but fewer than ten. This rearrangement joins TRBV6-5 to TRBJ1-1, with 11 positions matching TRBD1. The CDR3 length is 14 residues. Germline V CDR1 and CDR2: MNHEY, SVGAGI. J was trimmed by 4 bases and V by 7 bases; bases with no gene match: 5. Here the CDR3 DNA reads TGTGCCAGCACCCGGGGACAGGGGGTCACTGAAGCTTTCTTT. It codes for CASTRGQGVTEAFF.

In its sample, this clone was seen a few times. V gene TRBV30 combines with J gene TRBJ1-2; possible D gene TRBD1, 6 bases. Trimming shortened V by 1 base and J by 2 bases, and 14 bases separated the two germline ends. The germline CDR1 and CDR2 sequences are GTSNPN and SVGIG (reference sequence). This CDR3 has 15 amino acids. CDR3 residues: CAWSARTGYNYGYTF. The CDR3 region has the DNA TGTGCCTGGAGTGCTCGCACAGGGTACAACTATGGCTACACCTTC.

The gene calls are TRBV4-1 and TRBJ1-2, with 7 bases that match TRBD1. After removal of 5 bases from V and 4 bases from J, the junction contained 13 bases not matched to a gene. From germline, CDR1 is MGHRA and CDR2 YSYEKL. The CDR3 is made up of 16 amino acids. The DNA for the CDR3 is TGCGCCAGCAGCTCCAGGGCACAGGGGCTGACCTATGGCTACACCTTC. Protein product: CASSSRAQGLTYGYTF.

This sequence joins TRBV4-3 and TRBJ1-6; D not resolved. This CDR3 contains 18 residues. V dropped 1 base and J dropped 5 bases, with 18 bases sitting between them. Germline CDR1 and CDR2: LGHNA and YSLEER. The CDR3 loop reads CASSQVWQGSADNSPLHF. The CDR3 DNA reads as TGCGCCAGCAGCCAAGTGTGGCAAGGTTCGGCGGATAATTCACCCCTCCACTTT.

This clone was counted once. The genes are TRBV29-1 and TRBJ1-2; no clear D gene. The germline CDR1 and CDR2 sequences are SQVTM and ANQGSEA. The CDR3 consists of 11 residues. The germline V and J ends were trimmed by 1 base and 6 bases, with 6 bases remaining between them. CDR3 residues: CSVEGENGYTF. DNA for the CDR3: TGCAGCGTTGAAGGGGAGAATGGCTACACCTTC. Drawing the rest from reference TRBV29-1 and TRBJ1-2, the complete variable domain is SAVISQKPSRDICQRGTSLTIQCQVDSQVTMMFWYRQQPGQSLTLIATANQGSEATYESGFVIDKFPISRPNLTFSTLTVSNMSPEDSSIYLCSVEGENGYTFGSGTRLTVV.

This clone was detected once. The chain uses TRBV4-3 and TRBJ1-1; D gene ambiguous. V dropped 0 bases and J dropped 0 bases, with 26 bases sitting between them. This CDR3 region has 21 residues. Germline lookup yields CDR1 LGHNA and CDR2 YSLEER. CDR3 region: CASSQDVVGVRRERMNTEAFF. The CDR3 DNA follows: TGCGCCAGCAGCCAAGATGTGGTAGGAGTAAGGAGGGAAAGGATGAACACTGAAGCTTTCTTT.

The CDR3 reads CASSQVRQGSYEQYF. CDR3 nucleotide sequence: TGTGCCAGCAGCCAAGTACGTCAGGGATCCTACGAGCAGTACTTC. The gene calls are TRBV14 and TRBJ2-7; maybe TRBD1 (5 bases). The CDR3 totals 15 residues. The V and J ends lost 1 base and 1 base respectively, with 11 bases between them. Germline values: CDR1 SGHDN, CDR2 FVKESK.

This clone was seen a few times. The rearrangement joins TRBV6-5 to TRBJ2-7; the match to TRBD2 covers 8 bases. Germline trimming cut 0 bases from V and 2 bases from J; bases unmatched to any gene: 6. CDR1 is MNHEY, CDR2 SVGAGI, per germline. The CDR3 sequence is 16 residues long. CDR3: CASSYSDAAGAYEQYF. DNA for the CDR3: TGTGCCAGCAGTTACTCGGATGCAGCGGGAGCCTACGAGCAGTACTTC.

The rearrangement joins TRBV5-6 to TRBJ2-1; no definite D call. Germline V lookup: CDR1 SGHDT, CDR2 YYEEEE. The CDR3 length is 14 residues. V was shortened by 3 bases and J by 3 bases, with 10 bases between the two germline ends. CDR3 amino acids: CASSSTHSYNEQFF. The CDR3 region has the DNA TGTGCCAGCAGCTCAACCCATAGCTACAATGAGCAGTTCTTC.

V and J are TRBV7-2 and TRBJ2-3; 10 bases are shared with TRBD2. This CDR3 is 15 amino acids long. V lost 5 bases to trimming and J lost 0 bases; unmatched junction nucleotides: 2. From germline, CDR1 is SGHTA and CDR2 FQGNSA. As DNA, the CDR3 is TGTGCCAGCAGCCCGACTAGCGGGAGCACAGATACGCAGTATTTT. The encoded protein is CASSPTSGSTDTQYF. Combining the CDR3 with reference TRBV7-2 and TRBJ2-3 gives the whole variable domain GAGVSQSPSNKVTEKGKDVELRCDPISGHTALYWYRQSLGQGLEFLIYFQGNSAPDKSGLPSDRFSAERTGGSVSTLTIQRTQQEDSAVYLCASSPTSGSTDTQYFGPGTRLTVL.

The chain couples TRBV6-5 to TRBJ1-1; D is undetermined. The CDR3 covers 16 residues. Trimming removed 0 bases at V and 0 bases at J, with 11 bases between. Germline CDR1 and CDR2: MNHEY and SVGAGI. The CDR3 spells CASSYSKTSLNTEAFF. The CDR3 nucleotides are TGTGCCAGCAGTTACTCTAAGACAAGCCTGAACACTGAAGCTTTCTTT.

V and J are TRBV18 and TRBJ2-7; perhaps TRBD1 as D (6 bases). The CDR3 loop spans 14 amino acids. Germline V gives CDR1 KGHSH, CDR2 LQKENI. The V end lost 4 bases, the J end lost 0 bases, and 10 bases lay between the germline ends. The CDR3 DNA is TGTGCCAGCTCACGGGACACCAACTCCTACGAGCAGTACTTC. This sequence encodes CASSRDTNSYEQYF.

The genes are TRBV10-3 and TRBJ1-2, with D possibly being TRBD1 (6 bases). There are 15 residues in the CDR3. The germline V and J ends were trimmed by 3 bases and 8 bases, with 19 bases remaining between them. Germline assignment: CDR1 ENHRY and CDR2 SYGVKD. This chain's CDR3 is CAISDTGTWTMGYTF. CDR3 nucleotide sequence: TGTGCCATCAGTGATACCGGGACATGGACGATGGGCTACACCTTC.

This sequence joins TRBV11-2 and TRBJ2-1; possible D gene TRBD2, 6 bases. The CDR3 has 17 amino acids. Looked up from germline, CDR1 is SGHAT and CDR2 is FQNNGV. V was clipped by 5 bases and J by 7 bases, with 24 bases between them. CDR3 sequence: CASSPGFVGRGLNEQFF. CDR3 nucleotides: TGTGCCAGCAGCCCCGGCTTCGTTGGGCGGGGTCTTAATGAGCAGTTCTTC.

This rearrangement joins TRBV27 to TRBJ1-1, with D perhaps TRBD1 (6 bases). V lost 4 bases to trimming and J lost 8 bases, with 17 bases between them. The CDR3 loop spans 14 amino acids. The V gene's germline CDR1 is MNHEY and CDR2 SMNVEV (reference sequence). CDR3 in DNA: TGTGCCAGCAGTTACGACAGGACCACAAAAGAAGCTTTCTTT. Translating it yields CASSYDRTTKEAFF.

The J gene is TRBJ1-1, the V gene TRBV18; a possible D gene is TRBD1 (5 bases). This CDR3 comprises 13 residues. Germline CDR1 reads KGHSH; CDR2 reads LQKENI. The ends were cut back, 5 bases at V and 1 base at J, with 8 bases in the middle. The CDR3 reads CASSGARNTEAFF. Written as DNA, the CDR3 is TGTGCCAGCTCAGGGGCCAGGAACACTGAAGCTTTCTTT.

The chain is built from TRBV7-2 and TRBJ2-2; 7 bases map to TRBD1. This CDR3 has 18 residues. CDR1 SGHTA and CDR2 FQGNSA come from the germline V gene. J was trimmed by 5 bases and V by 1 base; bases with no gene match: 13. The CDR3 nucleotides are TGTGCCAGCAGCTTAGTACCGAACAGGGGTACGGCAACCGGGGAGCTGTTTTTT. Translation gives CASSLVPNRGTATGELFF.